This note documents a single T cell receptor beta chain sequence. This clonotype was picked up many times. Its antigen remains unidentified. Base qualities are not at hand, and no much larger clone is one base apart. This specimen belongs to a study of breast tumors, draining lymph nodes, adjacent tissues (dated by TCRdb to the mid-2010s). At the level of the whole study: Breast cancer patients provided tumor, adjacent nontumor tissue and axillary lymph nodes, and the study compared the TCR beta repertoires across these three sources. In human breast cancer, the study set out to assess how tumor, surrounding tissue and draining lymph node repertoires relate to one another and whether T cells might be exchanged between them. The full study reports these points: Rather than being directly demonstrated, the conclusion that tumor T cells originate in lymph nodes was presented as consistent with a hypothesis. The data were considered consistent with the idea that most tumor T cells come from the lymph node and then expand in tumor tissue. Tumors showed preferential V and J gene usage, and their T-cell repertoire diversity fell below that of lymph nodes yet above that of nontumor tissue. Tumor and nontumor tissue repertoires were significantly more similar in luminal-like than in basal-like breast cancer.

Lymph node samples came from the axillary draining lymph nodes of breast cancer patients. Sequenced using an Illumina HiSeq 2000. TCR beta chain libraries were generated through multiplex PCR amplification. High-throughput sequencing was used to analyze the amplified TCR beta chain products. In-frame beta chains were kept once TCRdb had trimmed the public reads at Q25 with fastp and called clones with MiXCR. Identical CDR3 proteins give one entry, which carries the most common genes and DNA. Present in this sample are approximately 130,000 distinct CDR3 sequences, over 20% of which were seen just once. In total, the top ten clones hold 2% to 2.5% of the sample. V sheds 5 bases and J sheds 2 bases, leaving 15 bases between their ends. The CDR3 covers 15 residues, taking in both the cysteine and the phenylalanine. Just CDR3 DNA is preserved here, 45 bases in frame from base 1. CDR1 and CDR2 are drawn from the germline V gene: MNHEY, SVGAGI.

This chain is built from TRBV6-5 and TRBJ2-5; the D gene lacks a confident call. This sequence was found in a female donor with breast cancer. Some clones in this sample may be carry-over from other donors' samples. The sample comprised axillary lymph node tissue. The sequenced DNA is TGTGCCAGCAGTAAACCCCCCGGAAATCAAGAGACCCAGTACTTC. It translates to CASSKPPGNQETQYF.